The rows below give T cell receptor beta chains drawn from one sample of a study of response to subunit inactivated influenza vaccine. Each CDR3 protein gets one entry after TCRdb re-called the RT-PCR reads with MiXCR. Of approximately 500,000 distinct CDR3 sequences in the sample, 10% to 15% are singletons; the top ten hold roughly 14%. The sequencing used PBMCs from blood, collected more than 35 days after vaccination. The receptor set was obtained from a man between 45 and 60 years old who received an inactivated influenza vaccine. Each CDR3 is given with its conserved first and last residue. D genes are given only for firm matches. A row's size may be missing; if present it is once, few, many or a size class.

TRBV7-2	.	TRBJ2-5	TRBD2	TGTGCCAGCAGCTTTGGCGGGAGTGGAGAGACCCAGTACTTC	CASSFGGSGETQYF
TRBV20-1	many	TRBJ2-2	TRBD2	TGCAGTGCTAAAAGGACTAGCGGAGACACCGGGGAGCTGTTTTTT	CSAKRTSGDTGELFF
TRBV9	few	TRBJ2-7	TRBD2	TGTGCCAGCAGCTCTTCTAGCGGGAGGGCCTCCCACGAGCAGTACTTC	CASSSSSGRASHEQYF
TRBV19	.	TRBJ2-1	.	TGTGCCAGTAGTATAGTCGGAGGGGGCGAGCAGTTCTTC	CASSIVGGGEQFF
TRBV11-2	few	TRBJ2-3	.	TGTGCCAGCAGCTCCTCGGGGGGCGGGAGTTTGCAGTATTTT	CASSSSGGGSLQYF
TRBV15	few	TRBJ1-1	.	TGTGCCACCAGCAGAGATGGGGGGGAGAACATGAACACTGAAGCTTTCTTT	CATSRDGGENMNTEAFF
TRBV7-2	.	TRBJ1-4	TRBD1	TGTGCCAGCAGCCCAGACAGGGGAGGTGAAAAACTGTTTTTT	CASSPDRGGEKLFF
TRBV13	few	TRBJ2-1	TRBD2	TGTGCCAGCAGCTTCCCGGGACTAGCGAGTAATGAGCAGTTCTTC	CASSFPGLASNEQFF
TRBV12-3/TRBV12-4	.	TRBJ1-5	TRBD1	TGTGCCAGCAGCTTGGGACAGGGGCCCAATCAGCCCCAGCATTTT	CASSLGQGPNQPQHF
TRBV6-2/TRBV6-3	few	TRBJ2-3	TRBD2	TGTGCCAGCAAGAAACTAGCGGGGAGCACAGATACGCAGTATTTT	CASKKLAGSTDTQYF
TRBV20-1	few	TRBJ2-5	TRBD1	TGCAGTGCTAGACAGACAGGGCCAGAGACCCAGTACTTC	CSARQTGPETQYF
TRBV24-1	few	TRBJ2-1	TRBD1	TGTGCCACCAGTGGAGAGAGAGAGGACAGGGGATTCAATGAGCAGTTCTTC	CATSGEREDRGFNEQFF
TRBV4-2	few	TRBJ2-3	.	TGTGCCAGCAGCCAACGGAATAGCGACATCACAGATACGCAGTATTTT	CASSQRNSDITDTQYF
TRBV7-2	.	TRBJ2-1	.	TGTGCCAGCACTTCTGGATCGGCTTACTACAATGAGCAGTTCTTC	CASTSGSAYYNEQFF
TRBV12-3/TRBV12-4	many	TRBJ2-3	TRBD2	TGTGCCAGCAGTTTTGCTAGCGGGAAATCAGATACGCAGTATTTT	CASSFASGKSDTQYF
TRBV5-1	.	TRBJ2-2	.	TGCGCCAGCAGCGGGAACCCCCCGGGAGTCGGGAACACCGGGGAGCTGTTTTTT	CASSGNPPGVGNTGELFF
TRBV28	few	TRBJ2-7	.	TGTGCCAGCACTCCCGATTTGCAGCTCTACGAGCAGTACTTC	CASTPDLQLYEQYF
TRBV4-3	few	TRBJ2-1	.	TGCGCCAGCAGCCAAGATAGTGGAGGGGAGACCATCAGGTTCTTC	CASSQDSGGETIRFF
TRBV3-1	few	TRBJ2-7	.	TGTGCCAGCAGCCAAGCCGGGACTGCTGCCTACGAGCAGTACTTC	CASSQAGTAAYEQYF
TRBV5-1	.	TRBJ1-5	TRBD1	TGCGCCAGCAGCTTGGGACCGGGACAGGGAACAAATCAGCCCCAGCATTTT	CASSLGPGQGTNQPQHF
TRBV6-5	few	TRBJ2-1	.	TGTGCCAGCAGTTACTCGGTCCCAAGGGGGGGCGGTGAGCAGTTCTTC	CASSYSVPRGGGEQFF